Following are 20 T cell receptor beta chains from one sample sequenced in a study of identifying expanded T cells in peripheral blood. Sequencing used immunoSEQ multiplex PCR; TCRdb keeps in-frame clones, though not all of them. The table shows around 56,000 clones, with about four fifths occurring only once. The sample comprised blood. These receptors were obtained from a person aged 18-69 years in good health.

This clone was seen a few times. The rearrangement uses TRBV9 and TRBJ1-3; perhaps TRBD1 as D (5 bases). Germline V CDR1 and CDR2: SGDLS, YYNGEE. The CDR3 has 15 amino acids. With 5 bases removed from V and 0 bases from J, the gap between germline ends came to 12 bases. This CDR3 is CASSETAYSGNTIYF. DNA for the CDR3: TGTGCCAGCAGTGAGACAGCCTACTCTGGAAACACCATATATTTT.

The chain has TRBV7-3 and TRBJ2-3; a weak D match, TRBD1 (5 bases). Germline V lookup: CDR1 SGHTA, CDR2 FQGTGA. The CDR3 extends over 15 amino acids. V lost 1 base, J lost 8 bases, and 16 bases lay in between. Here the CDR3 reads CASSLRQGPSVTQYF. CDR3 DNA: TGTGCCAGCAGCTTAAGGCAGGGCCCCTCTGTTACGCAGTATTTT.

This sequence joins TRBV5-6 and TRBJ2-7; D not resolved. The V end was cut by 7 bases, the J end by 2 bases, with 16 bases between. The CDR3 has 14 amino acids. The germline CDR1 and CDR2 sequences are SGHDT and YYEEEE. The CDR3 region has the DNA TGTGCCAGCGAATATAGGGATACAACCTACGAGCAGTACTTC. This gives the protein CASEYRDTTYEQYF.

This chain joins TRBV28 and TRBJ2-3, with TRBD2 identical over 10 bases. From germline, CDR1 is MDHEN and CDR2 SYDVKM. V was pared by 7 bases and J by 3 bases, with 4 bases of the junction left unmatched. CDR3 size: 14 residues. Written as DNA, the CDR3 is TGTGCCAGCACGAGCGGGGGGGCAACAGATACGCAGTATTTT. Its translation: CASTSGGATDTQYF.

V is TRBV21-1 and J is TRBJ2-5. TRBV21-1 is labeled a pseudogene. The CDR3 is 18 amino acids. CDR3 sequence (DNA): TGTGCCAGCAGCAAAGCCCAGGGACCGCCCTATCGATTGGAGACCCAGTACTTC. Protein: CASSKAQGPPYRLETQYF.

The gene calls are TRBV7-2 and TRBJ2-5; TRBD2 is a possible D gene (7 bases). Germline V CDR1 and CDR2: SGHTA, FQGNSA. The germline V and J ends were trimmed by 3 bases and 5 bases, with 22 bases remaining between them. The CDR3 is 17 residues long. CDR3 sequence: CASSLRMLGGVEETQYF. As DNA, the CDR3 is TGTGCCAGCAGCTTGAGGATGCTAGGGGGGGTTGAGGAGACCCAGTACTTC.

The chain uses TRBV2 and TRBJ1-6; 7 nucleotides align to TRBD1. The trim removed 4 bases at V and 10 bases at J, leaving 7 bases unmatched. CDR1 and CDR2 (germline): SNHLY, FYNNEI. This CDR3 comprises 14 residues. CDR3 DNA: TGTGCCAGCAGTGTACAGGGGTTACGATCACCCCTCCACTTT. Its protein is CASSVQGLRSPLHF.

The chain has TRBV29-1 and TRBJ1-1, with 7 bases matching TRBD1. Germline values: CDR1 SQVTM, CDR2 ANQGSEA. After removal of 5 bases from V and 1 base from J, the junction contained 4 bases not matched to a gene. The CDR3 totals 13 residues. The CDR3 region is CSVLDRKNTEAFF. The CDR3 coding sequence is TGCAGCGTTCTGGACAGGAAGAACACTGAAGCTTTCTTT.

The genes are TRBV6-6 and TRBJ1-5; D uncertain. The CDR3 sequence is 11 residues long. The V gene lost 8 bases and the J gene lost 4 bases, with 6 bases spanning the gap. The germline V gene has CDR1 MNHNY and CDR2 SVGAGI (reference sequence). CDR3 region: CASSENQPQHF. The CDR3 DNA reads TGTGCCAGCTCGGAGAATCAGCCCCAGCATTTT.

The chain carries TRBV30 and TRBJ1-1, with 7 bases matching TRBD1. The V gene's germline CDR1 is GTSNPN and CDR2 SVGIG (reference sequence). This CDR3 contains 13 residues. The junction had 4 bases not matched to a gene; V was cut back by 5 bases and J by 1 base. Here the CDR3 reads CAWAGTANTEAFF. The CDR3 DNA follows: TGTGCCTGGGCCGGGACAGCGAACACTGAAGCTTTCTTT.

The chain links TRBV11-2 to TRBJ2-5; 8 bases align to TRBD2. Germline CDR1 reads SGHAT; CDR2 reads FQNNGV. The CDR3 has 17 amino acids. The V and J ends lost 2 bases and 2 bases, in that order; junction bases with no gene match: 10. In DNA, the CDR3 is TGTGCCAGCAGCTTATTGGGGGCTCGCGGGGGGCAAGAGACCCAGTACTTC. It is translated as CASSLLGARGGQETQYF.

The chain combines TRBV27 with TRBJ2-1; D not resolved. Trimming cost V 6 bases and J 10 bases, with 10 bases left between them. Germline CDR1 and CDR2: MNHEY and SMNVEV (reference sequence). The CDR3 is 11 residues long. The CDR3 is CASRGGGEQFF. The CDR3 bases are TGTGCCAGCAGGGGCGGCGGAGAGCAGTTCTTC.

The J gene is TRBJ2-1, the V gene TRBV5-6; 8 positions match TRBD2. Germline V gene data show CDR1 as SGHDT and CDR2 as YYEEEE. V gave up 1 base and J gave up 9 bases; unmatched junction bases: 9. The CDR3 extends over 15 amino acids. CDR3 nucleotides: TGTGCCAGCAGCTTGCGGGAGGGCCGTGAGGGTGAGCAGTTCTTC. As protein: CASSLREGREGEQFF. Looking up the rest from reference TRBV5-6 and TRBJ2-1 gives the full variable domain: DAGVTQSPTHLIKTRGQQVTLRCSPKSGHDTVSWYQQALGQGPQFIFQYYEEEERQRGNFPDRFSGHQFPNYSSELNVNALLLGDSALYLCASSLREGREGEQFFGPGTRLTVL.

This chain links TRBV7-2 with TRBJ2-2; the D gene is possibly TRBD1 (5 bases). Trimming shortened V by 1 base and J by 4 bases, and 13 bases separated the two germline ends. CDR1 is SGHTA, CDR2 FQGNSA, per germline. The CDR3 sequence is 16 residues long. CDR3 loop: CASSLVDRGRTGELFF. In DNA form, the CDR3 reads TGTGCCAGCAGCTTAGTAGATAGGGGTCGCACCGGGGAGCTGTTTTTT.

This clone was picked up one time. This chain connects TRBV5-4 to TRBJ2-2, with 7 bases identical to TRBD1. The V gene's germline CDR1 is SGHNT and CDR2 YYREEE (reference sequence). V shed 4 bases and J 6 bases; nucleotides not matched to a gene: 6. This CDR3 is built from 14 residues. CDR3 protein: CASSRGTEAGELFF. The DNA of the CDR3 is TGTGCCAGCAGCAGGGGGACAGAGGCCGGGGAGCTGTTTTTT.

CDR3 sequence (DNA): TGTGCCAGCAGCCCAATGGGGGGTGCAGATACGCAGTATTTT. It codes for CASSPMGGADTQYF. The rearrangement uses TRBV9 and TRBJ2-3, with a possible D match to TRBD2 (6 bases). This CDR3 region has 14 residues. CDR1 is SGDLS and CDR2 is YYNGEE in the germline V gene. With 4 bases removed from V and 4 bases from J, the gap between germline ends came to 13 bases.

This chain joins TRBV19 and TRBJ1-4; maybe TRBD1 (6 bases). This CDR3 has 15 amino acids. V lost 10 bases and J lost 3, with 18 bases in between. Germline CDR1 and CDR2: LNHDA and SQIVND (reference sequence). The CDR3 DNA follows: TGTGCCACCCAACCGGTGAGGACAGCTAATGAAAAACTGTTTTTT. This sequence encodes CATQPVRTANEKLFF.

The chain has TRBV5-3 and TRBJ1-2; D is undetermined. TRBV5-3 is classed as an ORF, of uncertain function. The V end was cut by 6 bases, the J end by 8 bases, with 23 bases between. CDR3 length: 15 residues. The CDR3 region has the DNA TGTGCCAGAATCCACCAAGGCCGCGGATTAGGAGGCTACACCTTC. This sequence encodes CARIHQGRGLGGYTF.

The CDR3 region has the DNA TGTGCCAGCAGTATCATGGACGGTAACGAAGCTTTCTTT. Protein sequence: CASSIMDGNEAFF. The V gene is TRBV25-1, the J gene TRBJ1-1; the D is unclear. Germline V gene data show CDR1 as MGHDK and CDR2 as SYGVNS. CDR3 size: 13 residues. The ends were cut back, 5 bases at V and 8 bases at J, with 15 bases in the middle.

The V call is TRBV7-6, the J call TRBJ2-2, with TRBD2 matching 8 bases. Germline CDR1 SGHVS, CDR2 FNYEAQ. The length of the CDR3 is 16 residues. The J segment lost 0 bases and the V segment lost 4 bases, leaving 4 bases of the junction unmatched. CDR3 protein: CASSSLAGTNTGELFF. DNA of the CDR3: TGTGCCAGCAGCTCCCTAGCGGGTACGAACACCGGGGAGCTGTTTTTT.